A single T cell receptor beta chain is shown here with its context. Its antigen is unknown. This entry is derived from a study of T cell responses to AZD1222 COVID-19 vaccine. Whole-study results and caveats: Just a handful of AZD1222 recipients were seropositive at baseline. Vaccine-associated CD4 TCRs spanned spike, dominant at 160-218 and 743-854.

CDR3 size: 16 residues. CDR1 is SEHNR, CDR2 FQNEAQ, per germline (reference sequence). The V segment lost 3 bases and the J segment 5 bases; nucleotides outside the gene matches: 11. This table comes from immunoSEQ multiplex PCR, and its TCRdb copy is limited to in-frame clones, with some not included. The sample gives 80,000 to 100,000 clones, nearly 90% of which show up once; about an eighth is in the top ten. The chain combines TRBV7-9 with TRBJ1-2; 8 bases line up with TRBD1. The receptor was derived from an adult in good health. Sequenced material: peripheral blood, taken on day 0 of AZD1222 vaccination. The CDR3 sequence is CASSFKTGAALYGYTF. DNA for the CDR3: TGTGCCAGCAGCTTCAAGACAGGGGCCGCCCTGTATGGCTACACCTTC.